The 13 T cell receptor beta chains below were found in one sample sequenced in a study of T cells in severe cutaneous drug reactions. Bulk and single-cell libraries used iRepertoire multiplex PCR with TCR subtype-specific primers. TCRdb reprocessed the multiplex PCR reads; each CDR3 protein has one entry and no DNA is given. The data show 10,000 or so distinct CDR3 sequences, and the top ten clones hold under 25%. Carbamazepine had induced Stevens-Johnson syndrome or toxic epidermal necrolysis in the sequenced donors. The sequencing sample was made of cells from a skin blister. These receptors were obtained from a human donor with Stevens-Johnson syndrome, a severe cutaneous drug reaction.

The chain has TRBV7-2 and TRBJ2-1. The CDR3 contains 15 residues. Per the germline V gene, CDR1 is SGHTA and CDR2 is FQGNSA. CDR3 in amino acids: CASSLWSRDYNEQFF.

This clonotype is identified as medium-sized (0.01 to 0.1%) from frequency. The chain is built from TRBV29-1 and TRBJ2-1; TCRdb returns TRBD2, unconfirmable since there is no DNA. Per germline, CDR1 SQVTM and CDR2 ANQGSEA. The CDR3 runs 15 residues. The CDR3 here is CSVIPSESSYNEQFF.

Frequency places this clonotype as medium-sized (0.01 to 0.1%). The chain recombines TRBV20-1 with TRBJ2-3; absent DNA, TCRdb's TRBD2 call cannot be checked. Per germline, CDR1 DFQATT and CDR2 SNEGSKA (reference sequence). The CDR3 totals 15 residues. This CDR3 is CSARAGTSNTDTQYF.

V gene TRBV29-1 combines with J gene TRBJ2-7; with no DNA, the TCRdb D assignment of TRBD1 cannot be verified. Germline-derived CDR1 and CDR2 are SQVTM and ANQGSEA. The CDR3 length is 15 residues. The CDR3 here is CSVAQAREREYEQYF.

The chain links TRBV29-1 to TRBJ2-7; TCRdb names TRBD1, which stays unverified in the absence of DNA. This CDR3 comprises 14 residues. CDR1 and CDR2 (germline): SQVTM, ANQGSEA. The CDR3: CSVRDRGAVYEQYF.

The chain combines TRBV12-3 or TRBV12-4 with TRBJ2-7. This CDR3 comprises 12 residues. This chain's CDR3 is CASSFYSDEQYF.

V is TRBV29-1 and J is TRBJ2-2; the D call from TCRdb, TRBD1, cannot be confirmed without DNA. The germline CDR1 and CDR2 sequences are SQVTM and ANQGSEA. CDR3 size: 14 residues. The CDR3 is CSVEESEGTGELFF.

In terms of frequency, this clonotype is medium-sized. The J gene is TRBJ1-1, the V gene TRBV20-1. From germline, CDR1 is DFQATT and CDR2 SNEGSKA (reference sequence). The CDR3 totals 14 residues. CDR3 sequence reads: CSATREGIRTEAFF.

The gene calls are TRBV20-1 and TRBJ2-7; TCRdb picks TRBD1, but there is no DNA to check that call. CDR3 length equals 14 residues. Germline V gives CDR1 DFQATT, CDR2 SNEGSKA (reference sequence). The CDR3 spells CSARRWGNSYEQYF.

By frequency, this clonotype registers medium-sized. V gene TRBV20-1 combines with J gene TRBJ2-3; TCRdb lists TRBD1, though no DNA is available to test this call. Germline V CDR1 and CDR2: DFQATT, SNEGSKA (reference sequence). The CDR3 is 14 residues long. CDR3: CSARRDRSTDTQYF.

This clonotype is classed as medium-sized (0.01 to 0.1%) by frequency. This chain connects TRBV6-2 or TRBV6-3 to TRBJ1-1. Germline-derived CDR1 and CDR2 are MNHEY and SVGEGT. This CDR3 is 13 amino acids long. The CDR3: CASIKVGNTEAFF.

The rearrangement joins TRBV20-1 to TRBJ2-7; TCRdb calls TRBD1, which cannot be checked without DNA. The CDR3 contains 14 residues. Per germline, CDR1 DFQATT and CDR2 SNEGSKA (reference sequence). The CDR3 region is CSARDRDVTYEQYF.

Measured by frequency, this clonotype is medium-sized (0.01 to 0.1%). The chain links TRBV20-1 to TRBJ2-2; the D gene TCRdb calls, TRBD1, cannot be checked with no DNA. CDR1 is DFQATT, CDR2 SNEGSKA, per germline (reference sequence). CDR3 length: 18 amino acids. The CDR3 protein is CSARVDRGKNLNTGELFF.